The clone carrying this T cell receptor beta chain was counted many times. As yet, its antigen is unknown. These data come from a study of tumor and adjacent non-tumor tissue in lung cancer. Study as a whole: The patients, 9 to 11 men and about five women, were about 30 to 85 with stage I to III disease.

RNA was extracted from bulk tissue without any cell sorting. Chemotherapy-naive patients with new lung cancer underwent thoracic surgery in China, August–November 2014. There are 11 residues in the CDR3. CDR1 is MDHEN, CDR2 SYDVKM, per germline. Trimming left V 4 bases short and J 3 bases short, with 3 bases between. A modified ARM-PCR protocol with three rounds of nested PCR amplified TCRbeta. TCRdb re-called the multiplex PCR reads with MiXCR, one entry per CDR3 protein. The sample consists of 90,000 or so distinct CDR3 sequences, roughly two thirds of them appearing once. Regarding the study as a whole: Normal lung showed higher cumulative top 100 clone frequency than tumor. Compared with tumor, normal lung showed significantly lower TCR diversity.

The TCR was taken from a man between 65 and 80 years old with non-small cell lung cancer. The sample comprised lung tumor tissue. The rearrangement uses TRBV28 and TRBJ1-2; D ambiguous. This chain's CDR3 is CASSSDYGYTF. The CDR3 DNA reads as TGTGCCAGCAGTTCGGACTATGGCTACACCTTC.